The clone carrying this T cell receptor (beta chain) was counted a few times. The antigen is unknown. One end of the junction does not line up with germline, which may come from a read error. This sample is part of a study of cytomegalovirus exposure and HLA in healthy donors. Study-level information: The same platform was used for the 120 validation repertoires and the 600 to 850 first-cohort repertoires, a later analysis reported.

General study results and limits: Specificity of a few CMV-associated chains for CMV antigens was verified in vitro.

The method was immunoSEQ multiplex PCR; TCRdb's version includes in-frame clones alone and lacks a portion of them. The repertoire holds around 300,000 clones, with 70% to 90% as singletons. CDR3 length: 15 amino acids. CDR1 is SSHAT and CDR2 is FNYEAQ in the germline V gene (reference sequence). The sample taken for sequencing was PBMCs. This TCR was recovered from a woman between 18 and 29 years old in good health and CMV-seronegative. The J gene is TRBJ1-5, the V gene TRBV7-7; D might be TRBD1 (6 bases). The DNA for the CDR3 is TGTGCCAGCAGCATACTACAGGGTGGGCATCAGGCCCAGCATTTT. Translation: CASSILQGGHQAQHF. The variable domain in full, with the rest retrieved from reference TRBV7-7 and TRBJ1-5, is GAGVSQSPRYKVTKRGQDVTLRCDPISSHATLYWYQQALGQGPEFLTYFNYEAQPDKSGLPSDRFSAERPEGSISTLTIQRTEQRDSAMYRCASSILQGGHQAQHFGDGTRLSIL.